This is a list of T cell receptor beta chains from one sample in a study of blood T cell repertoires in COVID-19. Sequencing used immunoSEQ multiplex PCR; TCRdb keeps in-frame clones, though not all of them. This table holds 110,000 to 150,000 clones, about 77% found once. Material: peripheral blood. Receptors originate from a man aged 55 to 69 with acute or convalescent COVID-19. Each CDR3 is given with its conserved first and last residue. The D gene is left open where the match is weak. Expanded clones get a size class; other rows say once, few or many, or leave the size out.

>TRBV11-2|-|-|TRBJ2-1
CASSSGDRQYNEQFF
TGTGCCAGCAGCTCGGGAGACAGACAATACAATGAGCAGTTCTTC
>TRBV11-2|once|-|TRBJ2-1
CASSQGGGVLNEQFF
TGTGCCAGCAGCCAAGGGGGAGGGGTCCTCAATGAGCAGTTCTTC
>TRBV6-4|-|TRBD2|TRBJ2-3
CASSQGQAGGPVTQYF
TGTGCCAGCAGCCAAGGTCAAGCGGGAGGGCCGGTTACGCAGTATTTT
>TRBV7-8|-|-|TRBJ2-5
CASSPARLVMETQYF
TGTGCCAGCAGCCCTGCTCGGCTAGTTATGGAGACCCAGTACTTC
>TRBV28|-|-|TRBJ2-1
CASSAGSGDEQFF
TGTGCCAGCAGTGCCGGTTCGGGTGATGAGCAGTTCTTC
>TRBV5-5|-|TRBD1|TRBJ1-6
CASRPGTGDSPLHF
TGTGCCAGCAGACCCGGGACAGGGGATTCACCCCTCCACTTT
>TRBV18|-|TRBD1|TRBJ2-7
CASSPSDRGYEQYF
TGTGCCAGCTCACCCTCGGACAGGGGTTACGAGCAGTACTTC
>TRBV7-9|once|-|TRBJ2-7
CATREWAGEQYF
TGTGCCACGAGGGAGTGGGCCGGCGAGCAGTACTTC
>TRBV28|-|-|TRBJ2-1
CASTDPGHRDEQFF
TGTGCCAGCACCGACCCGGGACATAGAGATGAGCAGTTCTTC
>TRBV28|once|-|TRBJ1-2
CASSLFPGNYGYTF
TGTGCCAGCAGTTTATTCCCAGGCAACTATGGCTACACCTTC
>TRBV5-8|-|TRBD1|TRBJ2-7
CASSLEWYRGWDEQYF
TGTGCCAGCAGCTTGGAGTGGTACAGGGGCTGGGACGAGCAGTACTTC
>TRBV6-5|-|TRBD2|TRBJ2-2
CASSYLLAGAGELFF
TGTGCCAGCAGTTACCTACTAGCGGGAGCCGGGGAGCTGTTTTTT
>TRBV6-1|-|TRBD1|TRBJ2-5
CASSGPTGGLETQYF
TGTGCCAGCAGTGGACCCACAGGGGGCTTGGAGACCCAGTACTTC
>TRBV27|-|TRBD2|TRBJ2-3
CASSLLGAGGGTDTQYF
TGTGCCAGCAGTTTACTGGGCGCGGGAGGTGGCACAGATACGCAGTATTTT
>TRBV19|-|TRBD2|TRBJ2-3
CASSSLGGTDTQYF
TGTGCCAGTAGCTCCCTGGGGGGGACAGATACGCAGTATTTT
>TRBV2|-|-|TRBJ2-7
CASRGQEYEQYF
TGTGCCAGCAGGGGGCAGGAGTACGAGCAGTACTTC
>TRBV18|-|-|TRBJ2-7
CASSPRQEIEQYF
TGTGCCAGCTCACCGCGACAGGAGATCGAGCAGTACTTC
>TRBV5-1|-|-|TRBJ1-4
CASSLSAATNEKLFF
TGCGCCAGCAGCTTGTCGGCGGCAACTAATGAAAAACTGTTTTTT
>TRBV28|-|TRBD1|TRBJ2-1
CASSEGASEFF
TGTGCCAGCAGTGAGGGGGCCTCAGAATTCTTC
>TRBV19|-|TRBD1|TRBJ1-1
CASRNTGVGTEAFF
TGTGCCAGTAGAAATACAGGGGTGGGCACTGAAGCTTTCTTT
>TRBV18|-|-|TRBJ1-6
CASSPETGNSPLHF
TGTGCCAGCTCACCTGAGACGGGGAATTCACCCCTCCACTTT
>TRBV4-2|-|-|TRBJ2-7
CASSQEGTYSSYEQYF
TGTGCCAGCAGCCAAGAGGGGACTTATAGCTCCTACGAGCAGTACTTC
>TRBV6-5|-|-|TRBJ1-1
CASSYWGENTEAFF
TGTGCCAGCAGTTACTGGGGAGAGAACACTGAAGCTTTCTTT
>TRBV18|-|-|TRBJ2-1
CASSPRGLANGNEQFF
TGTGCCAGCTCACCACGGGGACTGGCGAATGGGAATGAGCAGTTCTTC
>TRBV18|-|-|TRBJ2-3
CASSPPSAGAGDSQYF
TGTGCCAGCTCACCACCATCCGCAGGGGCAGGAGACTCGCAGTATTTT
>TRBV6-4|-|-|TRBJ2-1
CASSEGRATYNEQFF
TGTGCCAGCAGTGAGGGCCGCGCGACCTACAATGAGCAGTTCTTC
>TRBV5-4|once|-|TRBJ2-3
CASSLRKGWATDTQYF
TGTGCCAGCAGCTTGAGGAAGGGGTGGGCCACAGATACGCAGTATTTT
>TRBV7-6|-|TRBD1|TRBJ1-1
CASSIRTGGNTEAFF
TGTGCCAGCAGCATACGGACAGGGGGGAACACTGAAGCTTTCTTT
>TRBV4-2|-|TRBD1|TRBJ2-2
CASSPRQGGMAGELFF
TGTGCCAGCAGCCCCCGACAGGGGGGTATGGCCGGGGAGCTGTTTTTT
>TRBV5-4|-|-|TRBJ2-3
CASSFFGLEILDGQYF
TGTGCCAGCAGCTTTTTTGGGCTCGAGATTCTGGATGGGCAGTATTTT
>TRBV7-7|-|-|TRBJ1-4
CASSPTGNPNEKLFF
TGTGCCAGCAGCCCCACCGGGAACCCGAATGAAAAACTGTTTTTT
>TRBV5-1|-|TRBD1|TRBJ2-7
CASSRDRVNEQYF
TGCGCCAGCAGCCGGGACAGGGTCAACGAGCAGTACTTC
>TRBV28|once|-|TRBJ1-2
CASRSGGRENYGYTF
TGTGCCAGCAGGTCCGGGGGGCGTGAGAACTATGGCTACACCTTC
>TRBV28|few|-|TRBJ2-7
CASSYQIYEQYF
TGTGCCAGCAGTTATCAAATCTACGAGCAGTACTTC
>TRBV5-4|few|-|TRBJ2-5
CASSLGGWETQYF
TGTGCCAGCAGCTTGGGCGGGTGGGAGACCCAGTACTTC
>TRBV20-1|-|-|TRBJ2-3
CSASRGRALGTDTQYF
TGCAGTGCTAGTAGGGGGAGGGCCCTCGGGACAGATACGCAGTATTTT
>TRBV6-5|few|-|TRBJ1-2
CASSPEGGLGYTF
TGTGCCAGCAGCCCCGAGGGGGGGCTCGGCTACACCTTC
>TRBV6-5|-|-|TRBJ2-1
CASSWTHSSYNEQFF
TGTGCCAGCAGCTGGACACATAGCTCCTACAATGAGCAGTTCTTC
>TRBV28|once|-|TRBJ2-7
CASSLLAVFYEQYF
TGTGCCAGCAGTTTATTGGCGGTTTTCTACGAGCAGTACTTC
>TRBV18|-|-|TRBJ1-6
CASSLTETYNSPLHF
TGTGCCAGCTCGCTTACAGAAACCTATAATTCACCCCTCCACTTT
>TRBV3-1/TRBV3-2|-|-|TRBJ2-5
CASSQALETQYF
TGTGCCAGCAGCCAAGCCCTTGAGACCCAGTACTTC
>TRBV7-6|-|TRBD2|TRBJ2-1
CASSSLGLAGGLDEQFF
TGTGCCAGCAGCTCCCTGGGACTAGCGGGAGGGCTCGATGAGCAGTTCTTC
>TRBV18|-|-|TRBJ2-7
CASSPDITLYEQYF
TGTGCCAGCTCACCGGACATAACCCTCTACGAGCAGTACTTC
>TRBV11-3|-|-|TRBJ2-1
CASSFSTASAEQFF
TGTGCCAGCAGCTTTTCGACAGCGTCTGCTGAGCAGTTCTTC
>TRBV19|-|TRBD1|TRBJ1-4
CASRDRGSPNEKLFF
TGTGCCAGTAGGGACAGGGGGTCACCTAATGAAAAACTGTTTTTT
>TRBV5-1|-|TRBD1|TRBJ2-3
CASTLINRGDTQYF
TGCGCCAGCACCCTTATAAACAGGGGAGATACGCAGTATTTT
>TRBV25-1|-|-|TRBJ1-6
CASKVGEINSPLHF
TGTGCCAGCAAAGTTGGGGAGATTAATTCACCCCTCCACTTT
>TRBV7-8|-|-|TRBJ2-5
CASSLSRGIQTQYF
TGTGCCAGCAGCTTAAGTCGGGGAATTCAGACCCAGTACTTC
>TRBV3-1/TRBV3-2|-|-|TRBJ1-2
CASSALEGGGYTF
TGTGCCAGCAGCGCCCTAGAGGGGGGGGGCTACACCTTC
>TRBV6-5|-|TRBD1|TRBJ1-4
CASSYGTDTNEKLFF
TGTGCCAGCAGTTACGGGACAGACACTAATGAAAAACTGTTTTTT
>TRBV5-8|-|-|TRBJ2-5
CASSLGTQQETQYF
TGTGCCAGCAGCTTGGGGACTCAGCAAGAGACCCAGTACTTC
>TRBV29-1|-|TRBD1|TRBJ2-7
CSVSPFGQGVDEQYF
TGCAGCGTGAGCCCCTTCGGACAGGGGGTCGACGAGCAGTACTTC
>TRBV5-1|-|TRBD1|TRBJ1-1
CASSPETGGILGTEAFF
TGCGCCAGCAGCCCGGAAACAGGGGGGATATTGGGGACTGAAGCTTTCTTT
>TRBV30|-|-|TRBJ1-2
CAWTVSNYGYTF
TGTGCCTGGACAGTCTCTAACTATGGCTACACCTTC
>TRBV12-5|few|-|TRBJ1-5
CASGLAQGYSNQPQHF
TGTGCTAGTGGTTTGGCCCAGGGGTATAGCAATCAGCCCCAGCATTTT
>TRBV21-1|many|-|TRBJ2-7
CASRGLERSHEQYF
TGTGCCAGCAGGGGACTAGAGAGGTCCCACGAGCAGTACTTC
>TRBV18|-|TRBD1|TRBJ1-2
CASSPGQLNYGYTF
TGTGCCAGCTCACCGGGACAGCTTAACTATGGCTACACCTTC
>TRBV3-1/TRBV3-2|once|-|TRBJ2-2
CASSQGAGAGELFF
TGTGCCAGCAGCCAGGGAGCGGGTGCCGGGGAGCTGTTTTTT
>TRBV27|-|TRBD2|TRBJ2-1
CASNPSGLPYSYNEQFF
TGTGCCAGCAACCCTAGCGGGTTACCCTACTCCTACAATGAGCAGTTCTTC